This T cell receptor beta chain was captured by sequencing in a study of blood T cell repertoires in COVID-19. Overall study context: From the United States, Italy and Spain came samples of acute and convalescent COVID-19. T cells, B-cell-depleted T cells, or PBMCs supplied cDNA or gDNA.

The table lists this clone with a count of one. Germline V CDR1 and CDR2: SGDLS, YYNGEE. Trimming left V 3 bases short and J 4 bases short, with 10 bases between. The CDR3 spans 13 residues. Per the authors' pipeline: The authors estimated nucleated cell counts from reference gene primer amplification. Assay used: immunoSEQ multiplex PCR; TCRdb lists only in-frame clones, some missing. The V and J calls and clone size were taken over from that table, and D and trimming were inferred from the DNA. The table records approximately 160,000 clones, 75% to 90% of them present only once. The specimen was peripheral blood. The J gene is TRBJ1-2, the V gene TRBV9; D not certain. This clonotype was sampled from a woman aged 55-75 years with acute or convalescent COVID-19. CDR3 in DNA: TGTGCCAGCAGCGCGCCAAACAGCTATGGCTACACCTTC. It specifies CASSAPNSYGYTF.